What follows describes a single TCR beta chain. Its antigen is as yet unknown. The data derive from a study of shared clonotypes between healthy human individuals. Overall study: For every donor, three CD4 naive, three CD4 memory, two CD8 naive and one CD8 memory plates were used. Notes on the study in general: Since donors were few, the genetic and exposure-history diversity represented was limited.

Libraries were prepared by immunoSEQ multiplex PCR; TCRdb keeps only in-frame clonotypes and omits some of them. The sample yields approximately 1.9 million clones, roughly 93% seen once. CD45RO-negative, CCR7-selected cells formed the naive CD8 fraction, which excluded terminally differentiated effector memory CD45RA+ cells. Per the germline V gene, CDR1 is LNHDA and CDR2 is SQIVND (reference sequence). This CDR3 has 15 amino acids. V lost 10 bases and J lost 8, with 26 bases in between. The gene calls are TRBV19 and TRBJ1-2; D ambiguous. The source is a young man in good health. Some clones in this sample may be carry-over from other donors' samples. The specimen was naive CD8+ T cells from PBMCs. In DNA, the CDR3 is TGTGCCACTAACGACTGGACGGTTGGTACAAGCGGCTACACCTTC. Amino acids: CATNDWTVGTSGYTF.